This T cell receptor (beta chain) was obtained from a study of blood T cell repertoires in COVID-19 (dated by TCRdb to 2018 to 2021). As for the study more broadly: Collaborator samples came from the United States, Italy and Spain and covered acute and convalescent phases of COVID-19. The prospective study material was composed of cDNA or gDNA derived from T cells, B-cell-depleted T cells, or PBMCs. The dataset comprised deeply sampled blood TCRbeta repertoires from subjects exposed to, actively infected with, or recovered from COVID-19. A freely available public database, intended as a resource for researchers studying the immune response to SARS-CoV-2, is where the repertoires were released. Samples were obtained from the ongoing ImmuneRACE study (first 160 participants) and from 1,200 or so subjects provided by 6 global collaborators. The sample metadata nearly always contained a de-identified subject ID, COVID-19 status, age in years and sex. Where available, HLA class I and class II types were obtained from metadata supplied by the sample provider rather than from assay-based typing. The paper's findings and limits, for the study overall: Clinical and demographic metadata were provided uncurated, with the amount varying by source and participant.

Each collaborating institution followed its own protocols to collect whole blood in K2EDTA tubes. Collaborator samples were shipped for TCRbeta analysis as frozen whole blood, isolated PBMCs, or DNA extracted from either sample type. The germline V gene (reference sequence) yields SEHNR for CDR1 and FQNEAQ for CDR2. The CDR3 sequence holds 15 residues, the cysteine and phenylalanine included. Only the CDR3 part of the read is kept: 45 bases, read in frame from the first base. The junction shows trimming of 3 bases on V and 2 bases on J, and the gene matches do not reach 2 bases of it. TCRbeta CDR3 regions were amplified from genomic DNA by means of the immunoSEQ Assay, a bias-controlled multiplex PCR. The study's processing was this. The number of nucleated cells in each sample was estimated by amplification of reference gene primers within the assay. To quantify the absolute abundance of each unique TCRbeta CDR3 rearrangement, sequence reads were collapsed and filtered. Productive Simpson clonality was computed per sample as the square root of Simpson's diversity index over productive rearrangements. TCRdb re-hosts the immuneACCESS table, in-frame sequences only. Its copies lack some clones; in the studies checked, an unresolved V gene accounts for under half of them, and the cause for the rest is not known. The DNA gave D and trimming, while V, J and clone size come from that table. In this sample the table shows tens of thousands of clones, roughly four fifths of which occur a single time. The ten largest make up about 6.4% of the sample.

This clone was picked up one time. Its recognized antigen is unknown. Base qualities are missing; no much larger clone stands one base away. The source material was peripheral blood. The receptor was isolated from a human donor in a cohort sampled during active or convalescent COVID-19. The V and J genes are TRBV7-9 and TRBJ2-1, with 9 middle bases fitting TRBD2. The nucleotide sequence is TGTGCCAGCAGCTTTCGCGGGGGGGCCTACAATGAGCAGTTCTTC. Translated, it gives CASSFRGGAYNEQFF.